The 32 T cell receptor beta chains below were found in one sample sequenced in a study of Graves' ophthalmopathy and Graves' hyperthyroidism. The authors amplified TCR beta CDR3 regions, and they did so from RNA transcripts for repertoire sequencing. Second-round multiplex PCR came after first-round RT-PCR with HTBI primers. TCRdb used MiXCR to reprocess the multiplex PCR reads, holding one entry per CDR3 protein. This table holds 45,000 to 60,000 distinct CDR3 sequences, 45% to 55% found once. Sequencing input: peripheral blood. All receptors come from an adult woman with Graves' ophthalmopathy.

This clonotype was detected many times. The chain links TRBV20-1 to TRBJ2-5, with a possible D match to TRBD2 (6 bases). The germline V gene encodes CDR1 DFQATT and CDR2 SNEGSKA (reference sequence). The CDR3 totals 15 residues. The V gene lost 2 bases and the J gene lost 1 base, with 14 bases spanning the gap. CDR3 loop: CSARSAGTPQETQYF. The CDR3 coding sequence is TGCAGTGCTAGATCGGCTGGGACTCCCCAAGAGACCCAGTACTTC.

On this clonotype: This sequence may be a read error, since a much larger clone differs from it by one base. The chain has TRBV5-4 and TRBJ2-1, with TRBD2 identical over 10 bases. The CDR3 loop spans 22 amino acids. Germline CDR1 is SGHNT and CDR2 is YYREEE (reference sequence). CDR3 residues: CASSLHGISGRPWSSSCNEQFF. The CDR3 DNA reads as TGTGCCAGCAGCTTGCACGGGATTAGCGGGAGGCCTTGGTCGAGCTCCTGCAATGAGCAGTTCTTC.

This clonotype was observed many times. The chain uses TRBV20-1 and TRBJ2-7, with 9 bases fitting TRBD1. This CDR3 region has 14 residues. The J segment lost 3 bases and the V segment lost 5 bases, leaving 8 bases of the junction unmatched. Germline V CDR1 and CDR2: DFQATT, SNEGSKA (reference sequence). CDR3 bases: TGCAGTGCTCCCCGTATGGGACAGGGCTACGAGCAGTACTTC. It is translated as CSAPRMGQGYEQYF.

This clonotype occurred many times. This rearrangement joins TRBV19 to TRBJ1-5, with 7 positions matching TRBD1. With 5 bases clipped from V and 3 bases from J, the junction kept 4 bases outside the gene matches. Germline assignment: CDR1 LNHDA and CDR2 SQIVND (reference sequence). The length of the CDR3 is 14 residues. This chain's CDR3 is CASSLDRDNQPQHF. DNA of the CDR3: TGTGCCAGTAGTCTCGACAGGGACAATCAGCCCCAGCATTTT.

As regards this clonotype: One junction end disagrees with the germline gene, perhaps due to a read error. The rearrangement uses TRBV6-6 and TRBJ2-3; the D is unclear. This CDR3 is built from 12 residues. The germline gives CDR1 MNHNY, CDR2 SVGAGI (reference sequence). For the CDR3, the DNA is TGTGCCATCAGTGTACTTGCAGATACGCAGTATTTT. Translation gives CAISVLADTQYF.

Note on this clonotype: A much larger clone sits a single nucleotide away, making a read error possible. This chain links TRBV20-1 with TRBJ2-4, with D tentatively TRBD1 (7 bases). Germline-derived CDR1 and CDR2 are DFQATT and SNEGSKA (reference sequence). V was clipped by 8 bases and J by 9 bases, with 14 bases between them. This CDR3 is 11 amino acids long. The chain's CDR3 is CSTYRGGIQYF. In DNA form, the CDR3 reads TGCAGTACTTACAGGGGAGGCATTCAGTACTTC.

The sample holds many counts of this clonotype. The chain has TRBV5-6 and TRBJ2-7; 7 bases line up with TRBD1. V was clipped by 6 bases and J by 3 bases; unmatched bases: 6. The CDR3 is made up of 13 amino acids. Germline V lookup: CDR1 SGHDT, CDR2 YYEEEE. The CDR3 here is CASTFRDSYEQYF. The CDR3 region has the DNA TGTGCCAGCACCTTTCGGGACAGCTACGAGCAGTACTTC.

This clonotype has just a few counts. Since a much larger clone is just one base distant, this may be a read error. The chain carries TRBV4-3 and TRBJ1-1; D uncertain. Germline CDR1 LGHNA, CDR2 YSLEER. This CDR3 has 14 amino acids. Deletions cut 0 bases from V and 8 bases from J, with 13 bases between. CDR3 protein: CASSQDLGVREAFF. The CDR3 DNA reads as TGCGCCAGCAGCCAAGATCTGGGCGTCCGAGAAGCTTTCTTT.

This sequence joins TRBV18 and TRBJ2-5; TRBD1 agrees at 9 bases. Germline V CDR1 and CDR2: KGHSH, LQKENI. With 3 bases clipped from V and 2 bases from J, the junction kept 4 bases outside the gene matches. The CDR3 has 15 amino acids. CDR3 sequence reads: CASSPGTGTQETQYF. The CDR3 nucleotides are TGTGCCAGCTCACCCGGGACAGGGACTCAAGAGACCCAGTACTTC.

This clonotype was seen ten or more times. This chain uses TRBV7-2 with TRBJ1-5; D gene ambiguous. The CDR3 extends over 14 amino acids. V was pared by 4 bases and J by 0 bases, with 7 bases between. Germline V gene lookup returns CDR1 SGHTA and CDR2 FQGNSA. CDR3 bases: TGTGCCAGCAGCTCGGGCTATAGCAATCAGCCCCAGCATTTT. As protein: CASSSGYSNQPQHF.

The rearrangement joins TRBV5-4 to TRBJ2-6, with TRBD1 matching over 7 bases. CDR1 SGHNT and CDR2 YYREEE come from the germline V gene (reference sequence). This CDR3 has 17 amino acids. Germline trimming cut 7 bases from V and 0 bases from J; bases unmatched to any gene: 10. The CDR3 nucleotides are TGTGCCAGCCGAGCCGGGGACAGCTCCTCTGGGGCCAACGTCCTGACTTTC. Encoded protein: CASRAGDSSSGANVLTF. The full variable domain, its missing parts supplied by reference TRBV5-4 and TRBJ2-6, is ETGVTQSPTHLIKTRGQQVTLRCSSQSGHNTVSWYQQALGQGPQFIFQYYREEENGRGNFPPRFSGLQFPNYSSELNVNALELDDSALYLCASRAGDSSSGANVLTFGAGSRLTVL.

In this sample, this clonotype turned up many times. V and J are TRBV7-2 and TRBJ2-2, with D perhaps matching TRBD1 (6 bases). The CDR3 totals 14 residues. CDR1 and CDR2 from the germline V gene are SGHTA and FQGNSA. V dropped 6 bases and J dropped 2 bases, with 10 bases sitting between them. The CDR3 DNA reads TGTGCCAGCAGGTCCGGGACAAACACCGGGGAGCTGTTTTTT. Translation gives CASRSGTNTGELFF.

Points on this clonotype: Given a much more abundant clone one base away, this may be a read error. The genes are TRBV12-5 and TRBJ2-1, with 10 bases identical to TRBD2. Unmatched junction bases numbered 13, after V lost 3 bases and J lost 11 bases. In germline, CDR1 is LGHNT, CDR2 FRNRAP. The CDR3 extends over 16 amino acids. Here the CDR3 reads CASGFWRAGGVEKQFF. CDR3 in DNA: TGTGCTAGTGGTTTTTGGCGAGCGGGGGGGGTAGAGAAGCAGTTCTTC.

Many counts were recorded for this clonotype. The chain couples TRBV20-1 to TRBJ1-2; the match to TRBD1 covers 8 bases. J gave up 4 bases and V 3 bases, and 10 bases lay outside the gene matches. The CDR3 totals 15 residues. Germline loops: CDR1 DFQATT, CDR2 SNEGSKA (reference sequence). This chain's CDR3 is CSAREQGAHLYGYTF. As DNA, the CDR3 is TGCAGTGCTAGGGAGCAGGGGGCCCATCTCTATGGCTACACCTTC.

Only one count was recorded for this clonotype. No conserved phenylalanine or tryptophan ends this CDR3, so it is likely a read error. The chain joins TRBV4-1 to TRBJ1-1, with D hard to call. The CDR3 loop spans 13 amino acids. CDR1 and CDR2 from the germline V gene are MGHRA and YSYEKL. The DNA for the CDR3 is TGCGCCAGCAGCCAAGTAGGGCGAACTGAGGCTTTCCTT. It specifies CASSQVGRTEAFL.

This clonotype was seen many times. The chain employs TRBV6-1 and TRBJ1-6; D gene uncertain. CDR3 size: 18 residues. Germline V gene sequence: CDR1 MNHNS, CDR2 SASEGT. Trimming cost V 0 bases and J 5 bases, with 17 bases left between them. This CDR3 is CASSEAFWSGGDNSPLHF. Here the CDR3 DNA reads TGTGCCAGCAGTGAAGCGTTCTGGAGCGGAGGCGATAATTCACCCCTCCACTTT.

The chain has TRBV6-5 and TRBJ1-1; maybe TRBD1 (5 bases). The V gene lost 8 bases and the J gene lost 11 bases, with 15 bases spanning the gap. The germline CDR1 and CDR2 sequences are MNHEY and SVGAGI. The CDR3 is made up of 11 amino acids. The CDR3 spells CASRGGTSAFF. The CDR3 coding sequence is TGTGCCAGCCGTGGGGGGACTAGCGCTTTCTTT.

This clonotype was picked up many times. The chain has TRBV24-1 and TRBJ2-1, with D perhaps TRBD1 (5 bases). This CDR3 has 16 residues. V was cut by 4 bases and J by 6 bases, with 18 bases left in between. Germline V gene data show CDR1 as KGHDR and CDR2 as SFDVKD. CDR3 region: CATSDPPSSRGNEQFF. In DNA form, the CDR3 reads TGTGCCACCAGTGACCCCCCCTCGTCTAGGGGCAATGAGCAGTTCTTC.

Points on this clonotype: A much larger clone is a single base away; this may be a read error. The CDR3 sequence is CATADQNYGYTF. The DNA of the CDR3 is TGTGCCACCGCGGATCAGAACTATGGCTACACCTTC. The chain has TRBV6-5 and TRBJ1-2; D unresolved. The germline gives CDR1 MNHEY, CDR2 SVGAGI. The V gene lost 10 bases and the J gene lost 2 bases, with 11 bases spanning the gap. The CDR3 is 12 amino acids.

The chain uses TRBV24-1 and TRBJ2-3; D remains unclear. The germline V gene has CDR1 KGHDR and CDR2 SFDVKD. The CDR3 is 20 residues long. V shed 9 bases and J shed 1 base, with 31 bases lying between them. CDR3 residues: CATPPGLGFPCSRGTDTQYF. CDR3 bases: TGTGCCACCCCGCCCGGTTTAGGCTTCCCCTGTTCTCGGGGCACAGATACGCAGTATTTT.

This chain uses TRBV7-3 with TRBJ2-1; either TRBD1 or TRBD2 may supply D (6 bases each). The germline V and J ends were trimmed by 5 bases and 9 bases, with 11 bases remaining between them. The CDR3 covers 12 residues. The germline V gene encodes CDR1 SGHTA and CDR2 FQGTGA. The CDR3 protein is CASSPGAGEQFF. The CDR3 DNA follows: TGTGCCAGCAGCCCGGGGGCCGGTGAGCAGTTCTTC.

As regards this clonotype: A much larger clone lies a single base off, so this may be a read error. The V gene is TRBV4-2, the J gene TRBJ2-5; no reliable D call. The CDR3 extends over 15 amino acids. Germline CDR1 reads LGHNA; CDR2 reads YNFKEQ. The CDR3 sequence: CASGQEHEATETQYF. CDR3 nucleotides: TGTGCCAGCGGCCAAGAACATGAAGCGACGGAGACCCAGTACTTC.

V usage is TRBV12-3 or TRBV12-4 and J usage is TRBJ1-2, with TRBD1 as a possible D gene (6 bases). CDR3 length: 13 amino acids. Trimming removed 5 bases at V and 3 bases at J, with 10 bases between. CDR3 region: CASSLSGDYGYTF. The CDR3 DNA reads TGTGCCAGCAGTCTGTCAGGGGACTATGGCTACACCTTC.

Concerning this clonotype itself: The CDR3 end shows no conserved phenylalanine or tryptophan, and so a read error is likely. The chain recombines TRBV15 with TRBJ2-5, with D perhaps matching TRBD2 (5 bases). Germline CDR1 reads LNHNV; CDR2 reads YYDKDF (reference sequence). The CDR3 is made up of 13 amino acids. With 5 bases removed from V and 4 bases from J, the gap between germline ends came to 11 bases. The CDR3 nucleotides read TGTGCCACCAGCGGTCTAGCAGGAGAGACCCAGTACTCC. It specifies CATSGLAGETQYS.

This chain links TRBV30 with TRBJ2-7; TRBD1 matches 7 bases. The CDR3 has 15 residues. Germline-derived CDR1 and CDR2 are GTSNPN and SVGIG (reference sequence). The V and J ends lost 5 bases and 2 bases, in that order; junction bases with no gene match: 12. For the CDR3, the DNA is TGTGCCTGGGGGTACCGGGACAGAACCGCCTACGAGCAGTACTTC. This translates into CAWGYRDRTAYEQYF.

With respect to this clonotype: At one of its ends the junction is not consistent with the germline gene, which may arise from a read error. This chain uses TRBV20-1 with TRBJ2-1, with a tentative D call TRBD2 (5 bases). Germline CDR1 and CDR2: DFQATT and SNEGSKA (reference sequence). CDR3 length equals 15 residues. The CDR3 bases are TGCAGTGCTTTACTTTCGGGGTCCTCCTACAATGAGCAGTCCTTC. It encodes CSALLSGSSYNEQSF.

J is TRBJ2-2 and V is TRBV5-5; 11 bases agree with TRBD2. The germline V gene has CDR1 SGHKS and CDR2 YYEKEE (reference sequence). CDR3 length equals 15 residues. J gave up 5 bases and V 5 bases, and 5 bases lay outside the gene matches. The CDR3 DNA follows: TGTGCCAGCAGTTTAACTAGCGGGGGAACCGGGGAGCTGTTTTTT. Its translation is CASSLTSGGTGELFF.

J is TRBJ1-1 and V is TRBV10-3; a possible D gene is TRBD1 (5 bases). V gave up 6 bases and J gave up 0 bases, with 14 bases separating them. This CDR3 has 15 amino acids. Germline V gene sequence: CDR1 ENHRY, CDR2 SYGVKD. The CDR3 region is CAISGSGTLNTEAFF. CDR3 coding DNA: TGTGCCATCAGCGGATCAGGGACCCTGAACACTGAAGCTTTCTTT.

This chain joins TRBV20-1 and TRBJ2-1; D is ambiguous. The ends were cut back, 4 bases at V and 10 bases at J, with 20 bases in the middle. Germline CDR1 reads DFQATT; CDR2 reads SNEGSKA (reference sequence). The CDR3 is 14 amino acids. CDR3 bases: TGCAGTGCTAAGGAGATAGCCGACCGGACGGAGCAGTTCTTC. Its protein product is CSAKEIADRTEQFF.

This clonotype was detected ten times or more. V usage is TRBV3-1 and J usage is TRBJ2-7; D ambiguous. The CDR3 is 14 amino acids. Trimming took off 0 bases at V and 3 bases at J, with 9 bases between the two ends. CDR1 LGHDT and CDR2 YNNKEL come from the germline V gene (reference sequence). The CDR3 loop reads CASSQDLRSYEQYF. CDR3 DNA: TGTGCCAGCAGCCAAGATCTACGCAGCTACGAGCAGTACTTC.

There are many counts of this clonotype. The DNA of the CDR3 is TGTGCCTGGAGCTTACAAGAGACCCAGTACTTC. Encoded protein: CAWSLQETQYF. The chain links TRBV30 to TRBJ2-5; D is ambiguous. Germline V lookup: CDR1 GTSNPN, CDR2 SVGIG (reference sequence). The CDR3 is made up of 11 amino acids. Trimming took 3 bases from V and 2 from J, leaving 4 bases between them.

This clonotype was picked up many times. The J gene is TRBJ2-2, the V gene TRBV19; 8 nucleotides agree with TRBD1. V was pared by 7 bases and J by 4 bases, with 8 bases of the junction left unmatched. In germline, CDR1 is LNHDA, CDR2 SQIVND (reference sequence). This CDR3 has 15 amino acids. The DNA for the CDR3 is TGTGCCAGTATAGGGACAGGCATCCTCACCGGGGAGCTGTTTTTT. Amino acid sequence: CASIGTGILTGELFF.